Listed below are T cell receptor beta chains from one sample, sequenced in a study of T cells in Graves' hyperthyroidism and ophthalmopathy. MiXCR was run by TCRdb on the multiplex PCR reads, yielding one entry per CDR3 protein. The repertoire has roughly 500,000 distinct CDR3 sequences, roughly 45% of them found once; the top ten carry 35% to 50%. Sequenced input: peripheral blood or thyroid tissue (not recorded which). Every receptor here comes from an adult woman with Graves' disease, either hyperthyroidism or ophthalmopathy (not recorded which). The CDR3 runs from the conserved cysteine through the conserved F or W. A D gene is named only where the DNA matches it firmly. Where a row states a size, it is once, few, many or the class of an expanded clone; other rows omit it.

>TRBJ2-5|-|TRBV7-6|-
TGTGCCCGTCCGGCGGCTACGGCGGAGACCCAGTACTTC
CARPAATAETQYF
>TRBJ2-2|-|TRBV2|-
TGTGCCAGCAGTGAAGCTTGGGGTGTCGGGGAGCTGTTTTTT
CASSEAWGVGELFF
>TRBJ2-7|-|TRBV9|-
TGTGCCAGCAGCATCGACCGGGGCTACTTTGCCTACGAGCAGTACTTC
CASSIDRGYFAYEQYF
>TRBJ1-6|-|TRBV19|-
TGTGCCAGTAGTATCGCCAGGGATAGCTCACCCCTCCACTTT
CASSIARDSSPLHF
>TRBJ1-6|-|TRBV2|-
TGTGCCAGCCACAAGGGGAGCTCCTATAATTCACCCCTCCACTTT
CASHKGSSYNSPLHF
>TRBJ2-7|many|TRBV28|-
TGTGCCAGCACCCCTTGGGCGACCTACGAGCAGTACTTC
CASTPWATYEQYF
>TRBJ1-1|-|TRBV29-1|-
TGCAGCGTCTGGGGTCCTGAAGCTTTCTTT
CSVWGPEAFF
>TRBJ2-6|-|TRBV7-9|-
TGTGCCAGCAGCTCTGACGGGATGGGAGGGGCCAACGTCCTGACTTTC
CASSSDGMGGANVLTF
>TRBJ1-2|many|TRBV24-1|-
TGTGCCACCAGTGATTTCATGAGTGGCTACACCTTC
CATSDFMSGYTF
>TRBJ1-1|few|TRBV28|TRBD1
TGTGCCAGCACCGACGGGACAGGCTGGTCGTATACTGAAGCTTTCTTT
CASTDGTGWSYTEAFF
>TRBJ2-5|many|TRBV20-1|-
TGCAGTGCACCTGAAAGTTGGGACCAAGAGACCCAGTACTTC
CSAPESWDQETQYF
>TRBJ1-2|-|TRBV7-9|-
TGTGCCAGCAGATCGACAGTTGGCTACACCTTC
CASRSTVGYTF
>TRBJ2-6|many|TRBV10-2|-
TGCGCCAGCAGTGATGAGGGGGCTGGGGCCAACGTCCTGACTTTC
CASSDEGAGANVLTF
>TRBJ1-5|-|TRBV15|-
TGTGCCACCAGCCACTTCAGGGGAAGCAATCAGCCCCAGCATTTT
CATSHFRGSNQPQHF
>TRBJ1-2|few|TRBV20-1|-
TGCAGTGGCAGGAAGGGTGTGTATGGCTACACCTTC
CSGRKGVYGYTF
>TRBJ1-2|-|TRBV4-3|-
TGCGCCAGCAGCCAAGAAGCCTCGATAGGGACCTCCGAAGGGTTGAACTATGGCTACACCTTC
CASSQEASIGTSEGLNYGYTF
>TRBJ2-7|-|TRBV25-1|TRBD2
TGTGCCAGCAGTGAGCTAGCGGGAGACTACGAGCAGTACTTC
CASSELAGDYEQYF
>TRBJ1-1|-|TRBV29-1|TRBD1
TGCAGCGTTGCGCAGGGGGTCCTGTCCACTGAAGCTTTCTTT
CSVAQGVLSTEAFF
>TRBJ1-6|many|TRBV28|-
TGTGCCAGCAGTTCCAGGGCCGGGAATTCACCCCTCCACTTT
CASSSRAGNSPLHF
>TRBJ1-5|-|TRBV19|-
TGTGCCAGTAGGTTAAGAGTCCCCGTGAACACCGGCAACCTCAATCAGCCCCAGCATTTT
CASRLRVPVNTGNLNQPQHF
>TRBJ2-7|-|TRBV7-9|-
TGTGCCAGCAGGGGACTCAGGGGGTTCTCCTACGAGCAGTACTTC
CASRGLRGFSYEQYF
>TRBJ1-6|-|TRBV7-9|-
TGTGCCAGCAGCCTAGCGGGACTAGAGTATAATTCACCCCTCCACTTT
CASSLAGLEYNSPLHF
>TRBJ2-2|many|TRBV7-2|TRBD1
TGTGCCAGCAGCTTAGCGGGACAGATCACCGGGGAGCTGTTTTTT
CASSLAGQITGELFF
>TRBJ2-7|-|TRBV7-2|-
TGTGCCAGCAGCTGGGACCTCTCCTACGAGCAGTACTTC
CASSWDLSYEQYF
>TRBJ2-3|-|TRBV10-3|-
TGTGACATCAGTGAAAATACAGATACGCAGTATTTT
CDISENTDTQYF
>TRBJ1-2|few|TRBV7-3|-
TGTGCCAGCAGCTTAACGGCAGGATCAAACTATGGCTACACCTTC
CASSLTAGSNYGYTF
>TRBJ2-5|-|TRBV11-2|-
TGTGCCAGCACTCAGTGGGGGGCGGAGACCCAGTACTTC
CASTQWGAETQYF
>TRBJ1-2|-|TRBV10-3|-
TGTGCCATCGGAGCCCCCCCGAGGTTCGGGGGCTACACCTTC
CAIGAPPRFGGYTF
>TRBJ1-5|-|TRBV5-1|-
TGCGCCAGCAGCAAGGATGGACATGCCAATCAGCCCCAGCATTTT
CASSKDGHANQPQHF
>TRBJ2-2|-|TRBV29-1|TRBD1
TGCAGCGTGGGGACAGGGGACACCGGGGAGCTGTTTTTT
CSVGTGDTGELFF
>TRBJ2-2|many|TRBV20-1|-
TGCAGTGCTAGGAAGTCGGGCGGGGAGCTGTTTTTT
CSARKSGGELFF
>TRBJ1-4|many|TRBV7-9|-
TGTGCCAGCACCCTAAGCCCGGGGGCTCGAGAAAAACTGTTTTTT
CASTLSPGAREKLFF
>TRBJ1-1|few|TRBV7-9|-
TGTGCCAGCAGCCAGTTATCAGCGAACACTGAAGCTTTCTTT
CASSQLSANTEAFF
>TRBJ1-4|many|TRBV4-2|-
TGTGCCAGCAGCCAAGATAGGGCTTATAATGAAAAACTGTTTTTT
CASSQDRAYNEKLFF
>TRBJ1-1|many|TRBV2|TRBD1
TGTGCCGTAGGACAGGGACAATTGAACACTGAAGCTTTCTTT
CAVGQGQLNTEAFF
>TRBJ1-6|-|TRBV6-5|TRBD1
TGTGCCAGCACCCGACAGGGAGTATCTAATTCACCCCTCCACTTT
CASTRQGVSNSPLHF
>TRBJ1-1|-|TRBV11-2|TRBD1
TGTGCCAGCAGCTTAGAACTTAGACAACAGGGGTCTGAAGCTTTCTTT
CASSLELRQQGSEAFF
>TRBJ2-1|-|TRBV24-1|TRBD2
TGTGCCACCACAGCGGGAGGGGGGGACAATGAGCAGTTCTTC
CATTAGGGDNEQFF
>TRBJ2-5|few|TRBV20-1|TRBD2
TGCAGTGCCCTCAGACTAGCGGGAGATGGGGAGACCCAGTACTTC
CSALRLAGDGETQYF
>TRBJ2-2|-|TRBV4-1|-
TGCGCCAGCAGTCTAGGGGGCGGGACGAACACCGGGGAGCTGTTTTTT
CASSLGGGTNTGELFF
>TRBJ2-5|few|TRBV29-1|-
TGCAGCGTTGAAGGGGGACCCCTTGGCGAGACCCAGTACTTC
CSVEGGPLGETQYF
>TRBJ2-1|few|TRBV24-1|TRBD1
TGTGCCACCAGTGATTTGCTACGGACAGGTAGCCATGAGCAGTTCTTC
CATSDLLRTGSHEQFF
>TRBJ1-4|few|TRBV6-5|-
TGTGCCAGCAGTTACCACAGTGCAACTAATGAAAAACTGTTTTTT
CASSYHSATNEKLFF
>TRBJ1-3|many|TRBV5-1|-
TGCGCCAGCAGCTTGGGTATGGACTACAACTCTGGAAACACCATATATTTT
CASSLGMDYNSGNTIYF
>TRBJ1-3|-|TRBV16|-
TGTGCCAGCAGCCCGGCCTACTCTGGAAACACCATATATTTT
CASSPAYSGNTIYF
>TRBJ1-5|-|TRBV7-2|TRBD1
TGTGCCAGCAGCCCAGACAGGGGGCGCGATCAGCCCCAGCATTTT
CASSPDRGRDQPQHF
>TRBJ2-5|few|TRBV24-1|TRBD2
TGTGCCACCGAGGGAAGCGGGAGAGAGACCCAGTACTTC
CATEGSGRETQYF
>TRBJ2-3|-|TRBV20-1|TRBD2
TGCAGTGTAGGGGCGGGAGTCACAGATACGCAGTATTTT
CSVGAGVTDTQYF
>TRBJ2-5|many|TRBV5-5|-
TGTGCCAGCAGCTTGAACGCAAACCAAGAGACCCAGTACTTC
CASSLNANQETQYF
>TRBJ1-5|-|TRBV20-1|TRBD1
TGCAGTCCTAACAGGGGGCAAGGTCAGCCCCAGCATTTT
CSPNRGQGQPQHF
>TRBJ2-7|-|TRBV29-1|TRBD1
TGCAGCGTTGGGACAGGGAACTACGAGCAGTACTTC
CSVGTGNYEQYF
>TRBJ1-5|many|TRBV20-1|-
TGCAGTGCTAGAGGCCCCCGGGTCGAAGGGTATAGCAATCAGCCCCAGCATTTT
CSARGPRVEGYSNQPQHF